This record covers a single TCR beta chain. Its cognate antigen is unknown. These data come from a study of OX40 agonist ivuxolimab in advanced cancers. Some clones are missing from TCRdb's copy, which holds only in-frame ones; the method was immunoSEQ multiplex PCR. The sample contains about 68,000 clones, 65% to 90% of which appear only once. Findings of the study overall: CD4+ T cells averaged fewer expanded clones than CD8+ T cells. At 0.1 to 3.0 mg/kg, CD4+ and CD8+ blood T cells expanded clonally by week 6.

Looked up from germline, CDR1 is SGHRS and CDR2 is YFSETQ. This CDR3 region has 17 residues. V shed 3 bases and J 4 bases; nucleotides not matched to a gene: 12. The V and J genes are TRBV5-1 and TRBJ2-5; the match to TRBD2 covers 10 bases. The receptor was derived from an adult with an advanced solid tumor such as melanoma, head and neck, liver or kidney cancer. Sequenced here: CD4+ or CD8+ T cells sorted from blood, sampled in a trial of the OX40 agonist ivuxolimab. CDR3 sequence: CASSYTASGGSRETQYF. The CDR3, as DNA: TGCGCCAGCAGCTATACCGCTAGCGGGGGATCCCGAGAGACCCAGTACTTC. The whole variable domain, filled in from reference TRBV5-1 and TRBJ2-5, reads KAGVTQTPRYLIKTRGQQVTLSCSPISGHRSVSWYQQTPGQGLQFLFEYFSETQRNKGNFPGRFSGRQFSNSRSEMNVSTLELGDSALYLCASSYTASGGSRETQYFGPGTRLLVL.